This T cell receptor beta chain is drawn from a study of T cells after posttransplantation cyclophosphamide. General observations from the study: Later blood repertoires were often dominated by clones from the donor CD8+ memory compartment. TRB clonality was highly associated with recipient CMV seropositivity and reactivation.

This clone was seen a single time. Its target is not known. The assay was immunoSEQ multiplex PCR, and TCRdb's table has in-frame clones only and misses some. This sample carries about 66,000 clones, around 95% of them seen once, and the ten largest clones take roughly 2.9%. There are 14 residues in the CDR3. The germline V gene has CDR1 LNHDA and CDR2 SQIVND (reference sequence). V lost 7 bases to trimming and J lost 1 base, with 13 bases between them. The TCR sequence derives from a woman aged 25 to 45 in good health and a related stem cell transplant donor. The rearrangement links TRBV19 to TRBJ1-1, with unresolved D. Sequencing was carried out using PBMCs. This CDR3 reads CASTQKGRNTEAFF. The DNA for the CDR3 is TGTGCCAGTACGCAAAAGGGAAGGAACACTGAAGCTTTCTTT.